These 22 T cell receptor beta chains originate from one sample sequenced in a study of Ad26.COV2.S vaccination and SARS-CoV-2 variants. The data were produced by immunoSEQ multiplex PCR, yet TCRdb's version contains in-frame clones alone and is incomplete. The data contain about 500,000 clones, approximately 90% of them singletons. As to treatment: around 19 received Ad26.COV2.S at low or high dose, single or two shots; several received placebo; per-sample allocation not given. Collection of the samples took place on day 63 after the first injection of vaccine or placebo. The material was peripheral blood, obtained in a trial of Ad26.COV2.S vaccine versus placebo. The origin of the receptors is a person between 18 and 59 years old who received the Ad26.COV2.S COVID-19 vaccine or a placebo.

CDR3 bases: TGTGCCAGCGCCTTCACAGATACGCAGTATTTT. It yields the protein CASAFTDTQYF. The V call is TRBV7-9, the J call TRBJ2-3, with no clear D. This CDR3 has 11 amino acids. With 8 bases removed from V and 2 bases from J, the gap between germline ends came to 5 bases. Germline V gives CDR1 SEHNR, CDR2 FQNEAQ (reference sequence).

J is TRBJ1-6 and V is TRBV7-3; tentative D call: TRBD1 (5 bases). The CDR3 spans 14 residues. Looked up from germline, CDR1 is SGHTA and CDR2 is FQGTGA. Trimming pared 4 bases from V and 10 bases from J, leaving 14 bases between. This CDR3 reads CASSSSPGTSPLHF. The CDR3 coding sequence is TGTGCCAGCAGCTCTTCGCCAGGGACCTCACCCCTCCACTTT.

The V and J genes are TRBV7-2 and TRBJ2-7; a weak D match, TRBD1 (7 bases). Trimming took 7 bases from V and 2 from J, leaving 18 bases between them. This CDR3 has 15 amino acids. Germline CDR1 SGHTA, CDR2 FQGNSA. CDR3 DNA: TGTGCCAGCACCCACAGGGGTAGCGGACCCTACGAGCAGTACTTC. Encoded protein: CASTHRGSGPYEQYF.

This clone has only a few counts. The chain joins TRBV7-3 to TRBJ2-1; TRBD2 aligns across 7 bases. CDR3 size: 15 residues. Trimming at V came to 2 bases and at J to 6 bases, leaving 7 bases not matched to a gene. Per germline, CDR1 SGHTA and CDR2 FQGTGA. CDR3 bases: TGTGCCAGCAGCTTAGGGACTACAGAAATCAATGAGCAGTTCTTC. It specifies CASSLGTTEINEQFF.

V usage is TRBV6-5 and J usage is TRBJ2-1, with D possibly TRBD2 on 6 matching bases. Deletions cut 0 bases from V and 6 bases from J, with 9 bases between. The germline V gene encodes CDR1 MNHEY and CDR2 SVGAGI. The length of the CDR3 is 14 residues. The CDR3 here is CASSYSVLANEQFF. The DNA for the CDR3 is TGTGCCAGCAGTTACTCGGTACTAGCCAATGAGCAGTTCTTC.

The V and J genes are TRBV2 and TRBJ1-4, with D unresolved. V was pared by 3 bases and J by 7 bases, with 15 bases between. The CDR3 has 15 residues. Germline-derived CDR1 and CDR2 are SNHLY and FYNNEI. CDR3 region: CASSDRASTLEKLFF. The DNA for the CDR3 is TGTGCCAGCAGTGACCGGGCCTCCACCCTTGAAAAACTGTTTTTT.

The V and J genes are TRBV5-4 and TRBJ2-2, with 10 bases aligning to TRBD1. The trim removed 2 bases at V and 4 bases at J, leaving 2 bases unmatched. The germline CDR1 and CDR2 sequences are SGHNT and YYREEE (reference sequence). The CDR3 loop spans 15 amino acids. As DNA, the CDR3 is TGTGCCAGCAGCTTTCGGACAGGGGGCACCGGGGAGCTGTTTTTT. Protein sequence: CASSFRTGGTGELFF.

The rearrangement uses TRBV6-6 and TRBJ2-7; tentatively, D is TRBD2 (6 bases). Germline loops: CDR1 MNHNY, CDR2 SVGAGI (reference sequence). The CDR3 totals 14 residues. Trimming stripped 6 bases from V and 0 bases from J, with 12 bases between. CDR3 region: CASRVAVTSYEQYF. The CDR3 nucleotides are TGTGCCAGCAGGGTAGCGGTAACCTCCTACGAGCAGTACTTC.

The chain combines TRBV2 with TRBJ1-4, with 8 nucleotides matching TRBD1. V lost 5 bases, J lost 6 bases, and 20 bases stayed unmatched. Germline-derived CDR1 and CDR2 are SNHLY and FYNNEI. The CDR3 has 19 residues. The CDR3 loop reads CASSRLGIVVSQGDEKLFF. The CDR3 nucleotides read TGTGCCAGCAGTAGACTCGGGATCGTCGTTTCACAGGGGGATGAAAAACTGTTTTTT.

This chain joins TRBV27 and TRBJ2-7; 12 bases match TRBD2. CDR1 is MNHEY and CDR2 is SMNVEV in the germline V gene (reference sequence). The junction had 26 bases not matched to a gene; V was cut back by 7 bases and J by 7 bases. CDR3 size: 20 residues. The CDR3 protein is CASKLRLRNLLAGGPWEQYF. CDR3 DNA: TGTGCCAGCAAACTAAGACTAAGAAACCTCCTAGCGGGAGGGCCGTGGGAGCAGTACTTC.

This CDR3 reads CASSLLAPSGNTIYF. The DNA of the CDR3 is TGTGCCAGCAGCTTATTGGCACCCTCTGGAAACACCATATATTTT. The rearrangement joins TRBV7-9 to TRBJ1-3; D not resolved. Per germline, CDR1 SEHNR and CDR2 FQNEAQ (reference sequence). V was trimmed by 2 bases and J by 0 bases, leaving 8 bases between them. This CDR3 spans 15 amino acids.

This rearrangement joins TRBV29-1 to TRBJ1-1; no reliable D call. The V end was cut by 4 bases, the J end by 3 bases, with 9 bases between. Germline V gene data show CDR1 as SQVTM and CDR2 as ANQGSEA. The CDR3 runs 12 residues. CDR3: CSVGTTDTEAFF. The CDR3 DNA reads TGCAGCGTTGGGACTACAGACACTGAAGCTTTCTTT.

In DNA form, the CDR3 reads TGTGCCAGCAGCGTAGGAGTAGGGGGCGCAGGCAATGAGCAGTTCTTC. This sequence encodes CASSVGVGGAGNEQFF. This sequence joins TRBV9 and TRBJ2-1; 7 bases line up with TRBD1. Germline V gene lookup returns CDR1 SGDLS and CDR2 YYNGEE. This CDR3 contains 16 residues. V lost 0 bases and J lost 6; bases outside the gene matches: 9.

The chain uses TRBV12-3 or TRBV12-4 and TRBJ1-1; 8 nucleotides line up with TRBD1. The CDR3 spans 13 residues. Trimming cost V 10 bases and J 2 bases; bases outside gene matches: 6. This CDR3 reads CAIQDRGNTEAFF. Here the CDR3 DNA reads TGTGCCATCCAAGACAGGGGAAACACTGAAGCTTTCTTT.

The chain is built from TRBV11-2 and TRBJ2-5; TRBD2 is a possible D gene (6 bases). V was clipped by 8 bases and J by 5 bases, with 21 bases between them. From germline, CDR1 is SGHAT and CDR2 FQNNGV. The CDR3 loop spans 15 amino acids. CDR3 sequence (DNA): TGTGCCAGCGTACGCCGGGGGTGGGCATCGGAGACCCAGTACTTC. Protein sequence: CASVRRGWASETQYF.

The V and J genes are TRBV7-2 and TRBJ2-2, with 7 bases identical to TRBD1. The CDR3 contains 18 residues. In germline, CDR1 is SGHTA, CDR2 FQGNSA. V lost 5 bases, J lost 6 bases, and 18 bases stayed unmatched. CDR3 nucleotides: TGTGCCAGCAGCCCGCGGACAGGACCCAGAGGGTTTCCCGGGGAGCTGTTTTTT. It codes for CASSPRTGPRGFPGELFF.

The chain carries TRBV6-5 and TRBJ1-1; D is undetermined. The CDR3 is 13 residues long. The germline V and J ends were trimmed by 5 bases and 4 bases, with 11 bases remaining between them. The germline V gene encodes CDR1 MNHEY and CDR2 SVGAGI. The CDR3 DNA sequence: TGTGCCAGCAGTAGGGAGGAGAGCACTGAAGCTTTCTTT. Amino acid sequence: CASSREESTEAFF.

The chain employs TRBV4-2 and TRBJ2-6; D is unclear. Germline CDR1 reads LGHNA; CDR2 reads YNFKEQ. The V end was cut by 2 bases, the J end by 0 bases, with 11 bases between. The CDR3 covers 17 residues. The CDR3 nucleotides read TGTGCCAGCAGCCAAACGCAGGTTATCTCTGGGGCCAACGTCCTGACTTTC. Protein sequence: CASSQTQVISGANVLTF.

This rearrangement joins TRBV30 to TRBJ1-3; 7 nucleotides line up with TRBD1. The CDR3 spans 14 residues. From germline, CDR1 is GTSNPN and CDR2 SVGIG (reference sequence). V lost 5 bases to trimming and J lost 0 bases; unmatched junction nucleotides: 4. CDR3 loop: CAWQTGNSGNTIYF. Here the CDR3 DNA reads TGTGCCTGGCAGACAGGGAACTCTGGAAACACCATATATTTT. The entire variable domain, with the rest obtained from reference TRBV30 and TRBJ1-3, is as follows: SQTIHQWPATLVQPVGSPLSLECTVEGTSNPNLYWYRQAAGRGLQLLFYSVGIGQISSEVPQNLSASRPQDRQFILSSKKLLLSDSGFYLCAWQTGNSGNTIYFGEGSWLTVV.

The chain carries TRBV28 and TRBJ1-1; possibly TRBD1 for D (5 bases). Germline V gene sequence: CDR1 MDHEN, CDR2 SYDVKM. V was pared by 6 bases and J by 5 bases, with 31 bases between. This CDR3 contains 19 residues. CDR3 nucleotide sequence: TGTGCCAGCAGCCTACGACTAGAGGGACTAAAGACAAGTGAGACTGAAGCTTTCTTT. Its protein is CASSLRLEGLKTSETEAFF. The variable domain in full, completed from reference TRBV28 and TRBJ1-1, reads DVKVTQSSRYLVKRTGEKVFLECVQDMDHENMFWYRQDPGLGLRLIYFSYDVKMKEKGDIPEGYSVSREKKERFSLILESASTNQTSMYLCASSLRLEGLKTSETEAFFGQGTRLTVV.

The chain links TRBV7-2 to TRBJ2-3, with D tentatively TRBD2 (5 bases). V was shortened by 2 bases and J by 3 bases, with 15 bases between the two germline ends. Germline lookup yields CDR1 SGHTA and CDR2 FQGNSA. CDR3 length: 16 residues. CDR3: CASSLTASLRTDTQYF. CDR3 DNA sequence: TGTGCCAGCAGCTTAACCGCTAGCCTCCGTACAGATACGCAGTATTTT.

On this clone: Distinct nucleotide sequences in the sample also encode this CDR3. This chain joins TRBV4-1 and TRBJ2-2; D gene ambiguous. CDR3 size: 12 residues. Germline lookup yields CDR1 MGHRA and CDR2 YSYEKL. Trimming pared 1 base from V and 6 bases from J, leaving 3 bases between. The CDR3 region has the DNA TGCGCCAGCAGCCAAGGGTCCGGGGAGCTGTTTTTT. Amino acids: CASSQGSGELFF.